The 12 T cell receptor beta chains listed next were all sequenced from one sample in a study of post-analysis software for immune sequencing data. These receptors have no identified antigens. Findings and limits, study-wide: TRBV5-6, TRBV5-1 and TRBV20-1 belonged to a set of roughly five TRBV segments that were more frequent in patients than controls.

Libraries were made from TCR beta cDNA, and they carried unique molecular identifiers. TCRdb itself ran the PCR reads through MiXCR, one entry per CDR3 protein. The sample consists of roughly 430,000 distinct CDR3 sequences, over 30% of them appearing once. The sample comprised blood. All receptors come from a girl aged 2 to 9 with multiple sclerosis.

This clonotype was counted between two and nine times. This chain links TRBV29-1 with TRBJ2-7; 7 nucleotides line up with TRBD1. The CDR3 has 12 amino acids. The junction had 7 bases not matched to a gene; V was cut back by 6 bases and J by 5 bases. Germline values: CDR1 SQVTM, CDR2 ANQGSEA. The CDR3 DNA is TGCAGCGTGTTCTGGACAGGCGACGAGCAGTACTTC. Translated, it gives CSVFWTGDEQYF.

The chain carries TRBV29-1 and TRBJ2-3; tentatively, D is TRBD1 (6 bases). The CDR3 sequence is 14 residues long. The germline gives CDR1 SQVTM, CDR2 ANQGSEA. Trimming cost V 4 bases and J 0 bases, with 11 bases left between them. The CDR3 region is CSVALQGSTDTQYF. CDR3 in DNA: TGCAGCGTTGCTCTACAGGGCAGCACAGATACGCAGTATTTT.

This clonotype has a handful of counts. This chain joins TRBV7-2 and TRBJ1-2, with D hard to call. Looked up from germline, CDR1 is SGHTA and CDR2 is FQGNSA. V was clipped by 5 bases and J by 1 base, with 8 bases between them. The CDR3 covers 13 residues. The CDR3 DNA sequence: TGTGCCAGCAGCCTTAGATTTAACTATGGCTACACCTTC. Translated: CASSLRFNYGYTF.

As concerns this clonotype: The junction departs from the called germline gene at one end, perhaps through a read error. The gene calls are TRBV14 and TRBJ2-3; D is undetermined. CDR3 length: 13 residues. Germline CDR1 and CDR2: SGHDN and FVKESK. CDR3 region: CAGSQFRTDTQYF. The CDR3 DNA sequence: TGTGCCGGCAGCCAATTTAGGACAGATACGCAGTATTTT.

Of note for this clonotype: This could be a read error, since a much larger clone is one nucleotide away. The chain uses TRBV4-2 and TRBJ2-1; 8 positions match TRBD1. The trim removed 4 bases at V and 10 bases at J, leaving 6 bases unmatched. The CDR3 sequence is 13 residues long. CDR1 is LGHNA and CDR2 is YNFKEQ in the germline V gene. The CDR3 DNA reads TGTGCCAGCAGCCGAGCCCGGGACAGGGAGCAGTTCTTC. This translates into CASSRARDREQFF.

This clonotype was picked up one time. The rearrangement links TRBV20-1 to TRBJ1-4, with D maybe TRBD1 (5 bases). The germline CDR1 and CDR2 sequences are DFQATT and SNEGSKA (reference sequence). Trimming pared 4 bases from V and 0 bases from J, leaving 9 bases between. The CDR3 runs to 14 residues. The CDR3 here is CSAMGGATNEKLFF. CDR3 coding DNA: TGCAGTGCTATGGGAGGGGCAACTAATGAAAAACTGTTTTTT.

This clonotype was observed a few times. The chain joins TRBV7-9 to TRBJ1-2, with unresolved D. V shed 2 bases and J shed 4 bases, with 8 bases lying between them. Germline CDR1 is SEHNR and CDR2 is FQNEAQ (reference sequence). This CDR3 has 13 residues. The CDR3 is CASSLSTAYGYTF. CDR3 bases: TGTGCCAGCAGCTTAAGTACAGCCTATGGCTACACCTTC.

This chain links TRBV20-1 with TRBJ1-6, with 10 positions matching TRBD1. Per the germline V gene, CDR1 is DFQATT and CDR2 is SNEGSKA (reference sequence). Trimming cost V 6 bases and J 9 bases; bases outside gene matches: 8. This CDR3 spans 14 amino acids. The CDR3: CSASRQGAGSPLHF. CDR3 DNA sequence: TGCAGTGCCAGCCGACAGGGGGCCGGTTCACCCCTCCACTTT.

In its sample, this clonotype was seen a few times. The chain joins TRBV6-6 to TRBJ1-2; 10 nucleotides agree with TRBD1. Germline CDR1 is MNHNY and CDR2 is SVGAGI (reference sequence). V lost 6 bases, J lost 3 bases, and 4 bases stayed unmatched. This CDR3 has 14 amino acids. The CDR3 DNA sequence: TGTGCCAGCAGCCAAGGGACAGGGGACTATGGCTACACCTTC. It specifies CASSQGTGDYGYTF.

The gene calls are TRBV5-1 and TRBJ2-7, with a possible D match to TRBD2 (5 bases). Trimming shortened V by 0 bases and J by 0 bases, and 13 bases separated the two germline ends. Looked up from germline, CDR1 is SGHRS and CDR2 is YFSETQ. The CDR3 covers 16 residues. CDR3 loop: CASSLVGSGFSYEQYF. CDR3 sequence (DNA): TGCGCCAGCAGCTTGGTCGGTTCGGGATTCTCCTACGAGCAGTACTTC.

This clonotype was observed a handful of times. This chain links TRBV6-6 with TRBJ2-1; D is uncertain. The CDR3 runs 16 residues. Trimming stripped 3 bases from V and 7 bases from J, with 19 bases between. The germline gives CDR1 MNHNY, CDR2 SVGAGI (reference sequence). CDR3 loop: CASSYRLRKYLNEQFF. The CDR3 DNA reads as TGTGCCAGCAGTTATCGATTACGGAAGTACTTGAATGAGCAGTTCTTC.

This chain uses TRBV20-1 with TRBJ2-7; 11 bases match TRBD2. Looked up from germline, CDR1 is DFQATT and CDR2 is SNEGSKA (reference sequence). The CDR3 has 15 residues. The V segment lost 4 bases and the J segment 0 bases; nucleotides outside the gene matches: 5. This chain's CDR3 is CSAMRLAGISYEQYF. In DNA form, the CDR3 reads TGCAGTGCTATGAGACTAGCGGGGATCTCCTACGAGCAGTACTTC.